These 10 T cell receptor beta chains share one sample of origin, sequenced in a study of T cells after yellow fever vaccination. Each CDR3 protein gets one entry after TCRdb re-called the 5' RACE reads with MiXCR. In the table there are a few hundred thousand distinct CDR3 sequences, approximately 18% of which are singletons. The sample consisted of PBMCs, taken before the yellow fever booster vaccination. The receptors here all came from a young man who received the YFV17D yellow fever vaccine.

The rearrangement uses TRBV18 and TRBJ2-3; 9 nucleotides agree with TRBD1. Trimming removed 0 bases from V and 2 bases from J; junction bases left unmatched: 3. Germline V gene sequence: CDR1 KGHSH, CDR2 LQKENI. This CDR3 has 16 amino acids. The DNA of the CDR3 is TGTGCCAGCTCACCACCAAGGGACAGGGACACAGATACGCAGTATTTT. Amino acid sequence: CASSPPRDRDTDTQYF. Filled out from reference TRBV18 and TRBJ2-3, the complete variable domain reads NAGVMQNPRHLVRRRGQEARLRCSPMKGHSHVYWYRQLPEEGLKFMVYLQKENIIDESGMPKERFSAEFPKEGPSILRIQQVVRGDSAAYFCASSPPRDRDTDTQYFGPGTRLTVL.

This clonotype was observed a handful of times. The CDR3 loop is CASSSRTGDTGELFF. As DNA, the CDR3 is TGTGCCAGCAGCTCCCGGACAGGGGACACCGGGGAGCTGTTTTTT. The J gene is TRBJ2-2, the V gene TRBV7-8; the match to TRBD1 covers 9 bases. With V trimmed by 4 bases and J by 3 bases, 3 bases remained unmatched. CDR3 length: 15 residues. Germline values: CDR1 SGHVS, CDR2 FQNEAQ.

CDR3 loop: CASSPSQSYEQYV. Here the CDR3 DNA reads TGTGCCAGCTCACCATCGCAATCCTACGAGCAGTACGTC. This rearrangement joins TRBV18 to TRBJ2-7; no definite D call. This CDR3 contains 13 residues. Germline V lookup: CDR1 KGHSH, CDR2 LQKENI. With 2 bases removed from V and 1 base from J, the gap between germline ends came to 6 bases.

This clonotype was seen a few times. The CDR3 DNA reads as TGTGCCAGCAGCAAACGGACAGGGGCCAGCTCCTACGAGCAGTACTTC. Its protein is CASSKRTGASSYEQYF. The genes are TRBV7-2 and TRBJ2-7, with 9 bases lining up with TRBD1. The CDR3 consists of 16 residues. The germline V gene has CDR1 SGHTA and CDR2 FQGNSA. With V trimmed by 5 bases and J by 0 bases, 8 bases remained unmatched. The full variable domain, rest sourced from reference TRBV7-2 and TRBJ2-7, is GAGVSQSPSNKVTEKGKDVELRCDPISGHTALYWYRQSLGQGLEFLIYFQGNSAPDKSGLPSDRFSAERTGGSVSTLTIQRTQQEDSAVYLCASSKRTGASSYEQYFGPGTRLTVT.

The chain uses TRBV5-5 and TRBJ1-6, with 8 bases matching TRBD1. Trimming removed 4 bases from V and 2 bases from J; junction bases left unmatched: 8. This CDR3 has 17 amino acids. Germline lookup yields CDR1 SGHKS and CDR2 YYEKEE (reference sequence). The CDR3 loop is CASSPTRGQAYNSPLHF. CDR3 DNA sequence: TGTGCCAGCAGCCCTACCAGGGGACAGGCCTATAATTCACCCCTCCACTTT.

The chain has TRBV6-5 and TRBJ1-3; perhaps TRBD1 as D (5 bases). The germline gives CDR1 MNHEY, CDR2 SVGAGI. Trimming shortened V by 6 bases and J by 2 bases, and 11 bases separated the two germline ends. This CDR3 has 14 residues. Written as DNA, the CDR3 is TGTGCCAGCAGCCAAGACAGCACTGGAAACACCATATATTTT. Translation gives CASSQDSTGNTIYF.

In its sample, this clonotype was seen a few times. The chain links TRBV29-1 to TRBJ1-2, with D hard to call. V dropped 3 bases and J dropped 7 bases, with 12 bases sitting between them. The CDR3 is 12 amino acids. CDR1 and CDR2 from the germline V gene are SQVTM and ANQGSEA. The chain's CDR3 is CSVDHPEGGYTF. CDR3 bases: TGCAGCGTTGACCACCCAGAGGGTGGCTACACCTTC.

The chain joins TRBV5-1 to TRBJ2-7; weak D call: TRBD2 (6 bases). The length of the CDR3 is 15 residues. V lost 1 base and J lost 1, with 12 bases in between. CDR1 and CDR2 (germline): SGHRS, YFSETQ. The CDR3 loop reads CASSLNGGPSYEQYV. In DNA form, the CDR3 reads TGCGCCAGCAGCTTGAACGGGGGACCGTCCTACGAGCAGTACGTC.

This clonotype has more than one count but fewer than ten. This chain joins TRBV4-3 and TRBJ2-1; D is perhaps TRBD1 (6 bases). The germline gives CDR1 LGHNA, CDR2 YSLEER. CDR3 length equals 13 residues. V was shortened by 0 bases and J by 7 bases, with 7 bases between the two germline ends. CDR3 region: CASSQERGNEQFF. The CDR3 DNA follows: TGCGCCAGCAGCCAAGAGAGGGGGAATGAGCAGTTCTTC.

The rearrangement uses TRBV7-6 and TRBJ2-3; 7 bases agree with TRBD1. With 3 bases clipped from V and 3 bases from J, the junction kept 9 bases outside the gene matches. This CDR3 has 16 amino acids. Germline V gene data show CDR1 as SGHVS and CDR2 as FNYEAQ. Here the CDR3 DNA reads TGTGCCAGCAGCTTCAGAAGGGGGCTGGGGACAGATACGCAGTATTTT. Its translation: CASSFRRGLGTDTQYF.